This T cell receptor beta chain was retrieved from a study of cytomegalovirus exposure and HLA in healthy donors. As for the study in general: Sequencing of roughly 180 million T cells in an earlier analysis found approximately 120 million unique TCR beta sequences. HLA-typed donors contributed 65 million to 85 million unique TCRs, which were held in an early data release.

Concerning this clone itself: Its antigen remains unknown.

The CDR3 consists of 14 residues. Germline loops: CDR1 SGDLS, CDR2 YYNGEE. Deletions cut 0 bases from V and 4 bases from J, with 11 bases between. In the PCR, 60 Vbeta and 13 Jbeta primers were used. TCRdb keeps only in-frame clones here, not all; method: immunoSEQ multiplex PCR. The sample yields 100,000 or so clones, roughly 60% seen once. Findings of the study overall: The study flagged about 150 TCR beta chains as cytomegalovirus-associated. Later, TCR association rates were found to vary by HLA locus, highest for DRB1 and lowest for HLA-C.

The sequenced sample was PBMCs. V and J are TRBV9 and TRBJ2-7; D may be TRBD2 (5 bases). The TCR originated in a human donor in good health. CDR3 in amino acids: CASSVDGNLYEQYF. The CDR3 DNA reads as TGTGCCAGCAGCGTAGACGGGAACCTATACGAGCAGTACTTC.